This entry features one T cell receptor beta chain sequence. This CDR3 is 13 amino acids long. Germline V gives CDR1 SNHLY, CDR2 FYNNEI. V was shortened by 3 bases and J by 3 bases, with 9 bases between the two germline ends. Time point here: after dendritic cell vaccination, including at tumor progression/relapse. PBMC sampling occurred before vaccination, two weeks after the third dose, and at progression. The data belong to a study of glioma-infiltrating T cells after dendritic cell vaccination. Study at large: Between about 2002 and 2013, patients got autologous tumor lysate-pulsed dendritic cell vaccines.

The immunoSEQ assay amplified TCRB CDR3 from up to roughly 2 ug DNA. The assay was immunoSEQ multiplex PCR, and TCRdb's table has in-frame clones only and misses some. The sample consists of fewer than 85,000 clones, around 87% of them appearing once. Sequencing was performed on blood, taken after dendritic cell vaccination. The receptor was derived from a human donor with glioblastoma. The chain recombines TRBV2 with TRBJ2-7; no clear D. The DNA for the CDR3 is TGTGCCAGCAGTGATCAACAGAACTACGAGCAGTACTTC. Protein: CASSDQQNYEQYF. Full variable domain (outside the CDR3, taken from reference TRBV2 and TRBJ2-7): EPEVTQTPSHQVTQMGQEVILRCVPISNHLYFYWYRQILGQKVEFLVSFYNNEISEKSEIFDDQFSVERPDGSNFTLKIRSTKLEDSAMYFCASSDQQNYEQYFGPGTRLTVT.